These 10 T cell receptor beta chains were all obtained from the same sample, sequenced in a study of CD4 and CD8 cells across lung adenocarcinoma regions. MiXCR was run by TCRdb on the PCR reads, yielding one entry per CDR3 protein. The data contain some 19,000 distinct CDR3 sequences, around half of them singletons. Sequencing was done on a sample of CD8+ T cells from the center of a lung tumor. These receptors were taken from a female donor with lung adenocarcinoma. The CD4 and CD8 labels of this study may be unreliable.

This clonotype appeared once. The chain recombines TRBV25-1 with TRBJ2-6; no clear D gene. CDR3 length: 14 residues. The germline V gene encodes CDR1 MGHDK and CDR2 SYGVNS. CDR3 in DNA: TGTGCTTCTCGTAGTCATTCTGGGGCCAACGTCCTGACTTTC. This translates into CASRSHSGANVLTF.

The gene calls are TRBV10-3 and TRBJ2-1; 9 positions agree with TRBD2. The V gene's germline CDR1 is ENHRY and CDR2 SYGVKD. V lost 5 bases, J lost 6 bases, and 5 bases stayed unmatched. The CDR3 consists of 14 residues. DNA of the CDR3: TGTGCCATCAGTCCCGGGACTAGCATCAATGAGCAGTTCTTC. Translating it yields CAISPGTSINEQFF.

This clonotype was counted ten times or more. J is TRBJ2-1 and V is TRBV6-5, with 7 bases aligning to TRBD2. Germline lookup yields CDR1 MNHEY and CDR2 SVGAGI. The CDR3 loop spans 14 amino acids. With V trimmed by 1 base and J by 6 bases, 3 bases remained unmatched. The CDR3 region has the DNA TGTGCCAGCAGTTACTGGGGGAGGGGCAATGAGCAGTTCTTC. It encodes CASSYWGRGNEQFF.

A word on this clonotype: One junction end does not reproduce the germline sequence, and a read error may be involved. The chain links TRBV27 to TRBJ2-3, with D uncertain. CDR3 length: 12 residues. CDR1 and CDR2 from the germline V gene are MNHEY and SMNVEV (reference sequence). The CDR3 DNA reads as TGTGCGAGGCTGTGCGCCAAAAACATGCAGTATTTC. This translates into CARLCAKNMQYF.

About this clonotype itself: One end of the junction fails to match germline, which may point to a read error. The chain links TRBV27 to TRBJ2-4; no definite D call. The CDR3 loop spans 13 amino acids. Germline assignment: CDR1 MNHEY and CDR2 SMNVEV (reference sequence). CDR3 nucleotide sequence: TGTGCCGGCAGGTGGTTTGTAGAAAACGTCCTGTACTTC. Protein: CAGRWFVENVLYF.

This clonotype was observed a handful of times. The chain employs TRBV6-1 and TRBJ2-5; TRBD1 might be the D (6 bases). The J call may be faulty, since TRBJ2-7 better matches the DNA end. Germline V CDR1 and CDR2: MNHNS, SASEGT. There are 15 residues in the CDR3. CDR3 sequence reads: CASSPTRDTSYEQYF. The CDR3 DNA sequence: TGTGCCAGCAGTCCAACCCGGGACACTTCCTACGAGCAGTACTTC.

This clonotype was seen a handful of times. V usage is TRBV12-3 or TRBV12-4 and J usage is TRBJ2-2, with D perhaps TRBD2 (5 bases). This CDR3 has 17 residues. Trimming took off 3 bases at V and 3 bases at J, with 17 bases between the two ends. The CDR3 loop reads CASSLGSWWEHTGELFF. CDR3 nucleotide sequence: TGTGCCAGCAGTTTGGGCTCTTGGTGGGAGCACACCGGGGAGCTGTTTTTT.

This sequence joins TRBV6-1 and TRBJ2-3, with 14 bases lining up with TRBD2. V was clipped by 4 bases and J by 3 bases; unmatched bases: 6. CDR3 length equals 17 residues. Germline CDR1 is MNHNS and CDR2 is SASEGT. The CDR3 DNA follows: TGTGCCAGCAGTGGACCCGGGACTAGCGGGAGTACAGATACGCAGTATTTT. This codes for CASSGPGTSGSTDTQYF.

The V gene is TRBV6-4, the J gene TRBJ2-1, with a tentative D call TRBD1 (5 bases). Per the germline V gene, CDR1 is MRHNA and CDR2 is SNTAGT. Deletions cut 4 bases from V and 8 bases from J, with 9 bases between. The CDR3 covers 12 residues. CDR3 protein: CASSAPRDEQFF. The CDR3 DNA sequence: TGTGCCAGCAGTGCACCCAGGGATGAGCAGTTCTTC.

This rearrangement joins TRBV6-5 to TRBJ2-2, with TRBD2 identical over 10 bases. The CDR3 is 19 amino acids. From germline, CDR1 is MNHEY and CDR2 SVGAGI. V gave up 0 bases and J gave up 2 bases; unmatched junction bases: 9. The CDR3 here is CASSYSLPSGSPNTGELFF. The DNA for the CDR3 is TGTGCCAGCAGTTACTCTCTCCCTAGCGGGAGTCCCAACACCGGGGAGCTGTTTTTT.